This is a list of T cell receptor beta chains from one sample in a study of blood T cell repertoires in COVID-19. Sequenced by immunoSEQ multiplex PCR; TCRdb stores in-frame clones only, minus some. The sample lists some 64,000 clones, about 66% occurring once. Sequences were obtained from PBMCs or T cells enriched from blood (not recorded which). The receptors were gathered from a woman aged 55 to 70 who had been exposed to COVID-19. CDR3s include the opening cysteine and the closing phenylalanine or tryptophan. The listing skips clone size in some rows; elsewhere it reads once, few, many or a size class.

CDR3 protein: CASRQRSTGSPYEQYF; J gene: TRBJ2-7; V gene: TRBV28; clone size: many
CDR3 protein: CASRYRGAGELFF; J gene: TRBJ2-2; V gene: TRBV6-5; clone size: once
CDR3 protein: CATSDLIGVDTQYF; J gene: TRBJ2-3; V gene: TRBV24-1; clone size: .
CDR3 protein: CASSIRTGDYGYTF; J gene: TRBJ1-2; V gene: TRBV19; clone size: few
CDR3 protein: CASTGGRRENSPLHF; J gene: TRBJ1-6; V gene: TRBV28; clone size: few
CDR3 protein: CASSQITGARIYGYTF; J gene: TRBJ1-2; V gene: TRBV4-1; clone size: once
CDR3 protein: CASSQTVQEAFF; J gene: TRBJ1-1; V gene: TRBV7-8; clone size: few
CDR3 protein: CASNGLARETQYF; J gene: TRBJ2-5; V gene: TRBV2; clone size: .
CDR3 protein: CASRGTSNQYNSPLHF; J gene: TRBJ1-6; V gene: TRBV14; clone size: .
CDR3 protein: CASSLRTGELFF; J gene: TRBJ2-2; V gene: TRBV11-3; clone size: .
CDR3 protein: CASSERGQGRQPQHF; J gene: TRBJ1-5; V gene: TRBV2; clone size: many
CDR3 protein: CASSVGLAQETQYF; J gene: TRBJ2-5; V gene: TRBV7-6; clone size: .
CDR3 protein: CSASYRVELFF; J gene: TRBJ2-2; V gene: TRBV20-1; clone size: .
CDR3 protein: CASSSSGTAYNEQFF; J gene: TRBJ2-1; V gene: TRBV9; clone size: .
CDR3 protein: CASSRQGADQPQHF; J gene: TRBJ1-5; V gene: TRBV27; clone size: .
CDR3 protein: CASGCQGKGNQPQHF; J gene: TRBJ1-5; V gene: TRBV21-1; clone size: .
CDR3 protein: CASRTTSGLSYEQYF; J gene: TRBJ2-7; V gene: TRBV7-2; clone size: once
CDR3 protein: CASSLLTGFGNTIYF; J gene: TRBJ1-3; V gene: TRBV4-1; clone size: .
CDR3 protein: CASSPSGVGLREQYF; J gene: TRBJ2-7; V gene: TRBV28; clone size: .
CDR3 protein: CASSFTSGTYNEQFF; J gene: TRBJ2-1; V gene: TRBV7-2; clone size: .
CDR3 protein: CAIRENRGTTEAFF; J gene: TRBJ1-1; V gene: TRBV10-3; clone size: .
CDR3 protein: CAWNQGIPGNTIYF; J gene: TRBJ1-3; V gene: TRBV30; clone size: .
CDR3 protein: CASSHSGGGQNTIYF; J gene: TRBJ1-3; V gene: TRBV4-2; clone size: .
CDR3 protein: CAWRNMTGTEAFF; J gene: TRBJ1-1; V gene: TRBV30; clone size: .
CDR3 protein: CASSYSNTGDSPLHF; J gene: TRBJ1-6; V gene: TRBV6-5; clone size: few
CDR3 protein: CASSGLAGGNEQFF; J gene: TRBJ2-1; V gene: TRBV6-2/TRBV6-3; clone size: few
CDR3 protein: CASSKRLDRVSYNEQFF; J gene: TRBJ2-1; V gene: TRBV14; clone size: few
CDR3 protein: CASSQLNDRTQYF; J gene: TRBJ2-5; V gene: TRBV3-1/TRBV3-2; clone size: few
CDR3 protein: CASTFTLIGQHRDTGELFF; J gene: TRBJ2-2; V gene: TRBV7-6; clone size: few
CDR3 protein: CASSSRGGGINIQYF; J gene: TRBJ2-4; V gene: TRBV7-2; clone size: .
CDR3 protein: CASSLDGNIQYF; J gene: TRBJ2-4; V gene: TRBV7-2; clone size: .
CDR3 protein: CSVANEGETQYF; J gene: TRBJ2-5; V gene: TRBV29-1; clone size: .
CDR3 protein: CASSQGQGAGQPQHF; J gene: TRBJ1-5; V gene: TRBV5-1; clone size: .
CDR3 protein: CASSLSANSYNSPLHF; J gene: TRBJ1-6; V gene: TRBV7-8; clone size: .
CDR3 protein: CASSWGQGSGELFF; J gene: TRBJ2-2; V gene: TRBV5-6; clone size: .
CDR3 protein: CASSTGLPTETQYF; J gene: TRBJ2-5; V gene: TRBV5-6; clone size: .
CDR3 protein: CASSPRGQGLMQPQHF; J gene: TRBJ1-5; V gene: TRBV27; clone size: .
CDR3 protein: CASRTRGKDQPQHF; J gene: TRBJ1-5; V gene: TRBV27; clone size: once
CDR3 protein: CAITTGFVGNTIYF; J gene: TRBJ1-3; V gene: TRBV10-3; clone size: .
CDR3 protein: CASSERYEQYF; J gene: TRBJ2-7; V gene: TRBV2; clone size: once
CDR3 protein: CASSQPTEMNTEAFF; J gene: TRBJ1-1; V gene: TRBV4-1; clone size: .
CDR3 protein: CASSGDRGPNSPLHF; J gene: TRBJ1-6; V gene: TRBV2; clone size: .
CDR3 protein: CASIPTGCSNQPQHF; J gene: TRBJ1-5; V gene: TRBV14; clone size: .
CDR3 protein: CASSIRRNTEAFF; J gene: TRBJ1-1; V gene: TRBV19; clone size: many
CDR3 protein: CASSDAGLAGAKQYF; J gene: TRBJ2-7; V gene: TRBV25-1; clone size: once
CDR3 protein: CASSLDRIITEAFF; J gene: TRBJ1-1; V gene: TRBV5-1; clone size: few
CDR3 protein: CSALSYEQYF; J gene: TRBJ2-7; V gene: TRBV20-1; clone size: few
CDR3 protein: CASSRGAGAEGDTQYF; J gene: TRBJ2-3; V gene: TRBV5-4; clone size: .
CDR3 protein: CASSFRDREPKNIQYF; J gene: TRBJ2-4; V gene: TRBV28; clone size: .
CDR3 protein: CASSTGTGYEKLFF; J gene: TRBJ1-4; V gene: TRBV9; clone size: once